One sample yielded the 14 T cell receptor beta chains listed below, sequenced in a study of T-cell reconstitution after alpha-beta-depleted transplantation in children. TCRbeta library preparation incorporated unique molecular identifiers. One entry per CDR3 protein, called by TCRdb with MiXCR from the PCR reads. This repertoire shows about 160,000 distinct CDR3 sequences, more than 9.5% found once; its top ten account for about 13%. This sample comprised PBMCs, obtained before TCRalphabeta/CD19-depleted stem cell transplant. All receptors come from a boy aged 2 to 9 with acute myeloid leukemia, due to receive a stem cell transplant.

This clonotype showed up many times. The chain couples TRBV11-2 to TRBJ1-1; possible D gene TRBD1, 6 bases. V lost 3 bases and J lost 6, with 17 bases in between. The CDR3 loop spans 15 amino acids. Germline V gene data show CDR1 as SGHAT and CDR2 as FQNNGV. In DNA, the CDR3 is TGTGCCAGCAGCTTTCTTACTTGGGACACGCCTGAAGCTTTCTTT. It translates to CASSFLTWDTPEAFF.

This clonotype showed up many times. This sequence joins TRBV7-9 and TRBJ2-7; 9 bases match TRBD2. The CDR3 has 15 amino acids. Germline V gene sequence: CDR1 SEHNR, CDR2 FQNEAQ (reference sequence). The junction had 5 bases not matched to a gene; V was cut back by 5 bases and J by 0 bases. DNA for the CDR3: TGTGCCAGCAGCAACGAGACTAGCGGCTCCTACGAGCAGTACGTC. As protein: CASSNETSGSYEQYV.

J is TRBJ2-7 and V is TRBV7-3, with D perhaps matching TRBD2 (6 bases). Germline assignment: CDR1 SGHTA and CDR2 FQGTGA. V lost 2 bases and J lost 2, with 16 bases in between. The CDR3 sequence is 16 residues long. The CDR3 coding sequence is TGTGCCAGCAGCTTATCTGGCGGGGCCGGGGCCTACGAGCAGTACTTC. Its translation is CASSLSGGAGAYEQYF. The complete variable domain, with remaining parts taken from reference TRBV7-3 and TRBJ2-7, reads GAGVSQTPSNKVTEKGKYVELRCDPISGHTALYWYRQSLGQGPEFLIYFQGTGAADDSGLPNDRFFAVRPEGSVSTLKIQRTERGDSAVYLCASSLSGGAGAYEQYFGPGTRLTVT.

This clonotype appeared many times. This chain uses TRBV20-1 with TRBJ2-1, with D possibly TRBD2 on 8 matching bases. The V gene's germline CDR1 is DFQATT and CDR2 SNEGSKA (reference sequence). The CDR3 has 15 residues. The ends were cut back, 5 bases at V and 0 bases at J, with 14 bases in the middle. CDR3 nucleotides: TGCAGTGCTGGTAGCGGGGACAGCTCCTACAATGAGCAGTTCTTC. Translation gives CSAGSGDSSYNEQFF.

Remarks on this clonotype: A read error may explain this, as a much larger clone is one base away. This sequence joins TRBV4-1 and TRBJ1-5; maybe TRBD1 (6 bases). Germline V gene sequence: CDR1 MGHRA, CDR2 YSYEKL. V lost 5 bases to trimming and J lost 3 bases, with 20 bases between them. The CDR3 runs to 17 residues. CDR3 sequence (DNA): TGCGCCAGCAGCTGGCGTCCCGGGACAAGGCCCAATCAGCCCCAGCATTTT. Its protein product is CASSWRPGTRPNQPQHF.

This clonotype came up many times. The V gene is TRBV24-1, the J gene TRBJ2-5, with a possible D match to TRBD1 (5 bases). V gave up 9 bases and J gave up 1 base, with 14 bases separating them. This CDR3 contains 14 residues. CDR1 KGHDR and CDR2 SFDVKD come from the germline V gene. The CDR3 DNA reads TGTGCCACCTCAGGGAACACCCCCCAAGAGACCCAGTACTTC. Its translation: CATSGNTPQETQYF.

In its sample, this clonotype was seen many times. J is TRBJ1-1 and V is TRBV6-5; the D is unclear. CDR3 length: 14 amino acids. V was shortened by 4 bases and J by 2 bases, with 11 bases between the two germline ends. Germline V gene sequence: CDR1 MNHEY, CDR2 SVGAGI. The CDR3 coding sequence is TGTGCCAGCAGTTCGGAGGGAGGAAACACTGAAGCTTTCTTT. This gives the protein CASSSEGGNTEAFF.

Many counts were recorded for this clonotype. This chain joins TRBV10-3 and TRBJ1-2, with 7 bases lining up with TRBD1. Looked up from germline, CDR1 is ENHRY and CDR2 is SYGVKD. J lost 2 bases, V lost 7 bases, and 7 bases had no gene match. This CDR3 has 14 residues. The CDR3 DNA sequence: TGTGCCATCACCGAGACAGGGTCGAACTATGGCTACACCTTC. Its protein product is CAITETGSNYGYTF.

This clonotype was seen a single time. This may arise from a read error, as a much more abundant clone is one base away. This CDR3 is CATSRDRVGNTF. In nucleotides, the CDR3 is TGTGCCACCAGCAGAGATCGGGTGGGCAACACCTTC. This chain links TRBV15 with TRBJ1-2; D gene uncertain. The CDR3 contains 12 residues. Germline V gives CDR1 LNHNV, CDR2 YYDKDF (reference sequence). The V gene lost 0 bases and the J gene lost 12 bases, with 11 bases spanning the gap.

This clonotype was found many times. The chain uses TRBV7-9 and TRBJ2-7; 12 bases fit TRBD2. Trimming took 3 bases from V and 4 from J; bases not matched to a gene: 22. CDR1 is SEHNR and CDR2 is FQNEAQ in the germline V gene (reference sequence). The CDR3 loop spans 21 amino acids. CDR3 DNA: TGTGCCAGCAGCTTCAAGAAAGTCGGGCTAGCGGGAGGGCCCCGTGTGTACGAGCAGTACTTC. Its protein is CASSFKKVGLAGGPRVYEQYF.

There are many counts of this clonotype. J is TRBJ2-3 and V is TRBV7-3; TRBD2 matches 11 bases. The V gene end was trimmed by 5 bases and the J gene end by 3 bases; junction bases not matched to a gene: 4. The CDR3 sequence is 15 residues long. Germline CDR1 SGHTA, CDR2 FQGTGA. CDR3 protein: CASSASGRYTDTQYF. The CDR3, as DNA: TGTGCCAGCAGCGCTAGCGGGAGGTATACAGATACGCAGTATTTT.

This clonotype was seen repeatedly, ten times or more. This chain connects TRBV6-5 to TRBJ2-5; 7 bases agree with TRBD2. After removal of 2 bases from V and 3 bases from J, the junction contained 3 bases not matched to a gene. The germline CDR1 and CDR2 sequences are MNHEY and SVGAGI. This CDR3 spans 14 amino acids. The CDR3 spells CASSYRLAEETQYF. The CDR3 region has the DNA TGTGCCAGCAGTTACCGGCTAGCGGAAGAGACCCAGTACTTC.

This clonotype was detected a few times. A much larger clone lies a single base off, so this may be a read error. The chain's CDR3 is CASTQEPTSKSYNEQFF. The CDR3 DNA reads as TGTGCCAGCACCCAAGAACCGACTAGCAAATCATACAATGAGCAGTTCTTC. This chain connects TRBV3-1 to TRBJ2-1; 7 bases map to TRBD2. CDR3 length: 17 amino acids. Germline-derived CDR1 and CDR2 are LGHDT and YNNKEL (reference sequence).

Ten or more counts support this clonotype. J is TRBJ2-1 and V is TRBV7-2; 7 bases agree with TRBD2. The CDR3 totals 13 residues. Per germline, CDR1 SGHTA and CDR2 FQGNSA. V was clipped by 5 bases and J by 9 bases; unmatched bases: 7. CDR3 sequence (DNA): TGTGCCAGCAGCCGTGCCGGGACTATTGAGCAGTTCTTC. This sequence encodes CASSRAGTIEQFF.